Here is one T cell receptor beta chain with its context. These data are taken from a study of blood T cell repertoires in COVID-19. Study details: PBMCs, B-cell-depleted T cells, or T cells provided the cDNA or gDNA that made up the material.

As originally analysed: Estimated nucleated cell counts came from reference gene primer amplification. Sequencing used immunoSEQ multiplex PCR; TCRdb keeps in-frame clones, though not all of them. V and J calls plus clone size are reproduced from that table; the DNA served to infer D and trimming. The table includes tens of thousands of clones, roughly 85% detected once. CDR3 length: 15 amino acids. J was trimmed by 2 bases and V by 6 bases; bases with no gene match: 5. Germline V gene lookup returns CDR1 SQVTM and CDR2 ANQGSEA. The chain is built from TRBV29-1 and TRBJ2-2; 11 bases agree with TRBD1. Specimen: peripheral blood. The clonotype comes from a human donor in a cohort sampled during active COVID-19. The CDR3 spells CSVTGQGANTGELFF. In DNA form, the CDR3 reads TGCAGCGTAACAGGACAGGGGGCAAACACCGGGGAGCTGTTTTTT.